Listed here are 31 T cell receptor beta chains from one sample, sequenced in a study of neurological immune-mediated disorders. TCRdb re-analysed the 5' RACE reads in MiXCR, keeping a single row per CDR3 protein. The data contain about 81,000 distinct CDR3 sequences, around 4% of them singletons. Time point given: longitudinal time-point 3. Sequenced input: PBMCs. These receptors all stem from a woman aged 55-75 years with multiple sclerosis.

This clonotype was seen a few times. The genes are TRBV7-8 and TRBJ1-5, with unresolved D. Germline V CDR1 and CDR2: SGHVS, FQNEAQ. V dropped 0 bases and J dropped 0 bases, with 9 bases sitting between them. This CDR3 has 16 residues. The chain's CDR3 is CASSLAPGDSNQPQHF. CDR3 DNA sequence: TGTGCCAGCAGCTTAGCCCCAGGTGATAGCAATCAGCCCCAGCATTTT.

This clonotype was seen repeatedly, ten times or more. The chain joins TRBV29-1 to TRBJ1-2, with unresolved D. The CDR3 covers 13 residues. The germline V and J ends were trimmed by 4 bases and 4 bases, with 13 bases remaining between them. Germline V gene lookup returns CDR1 SQVTM and CDR2 ANQGSEA. In DNA form, the CDR3 reads TGCAGCGTTGGCCCGGACCATCTCTATGGCTACACCTTC. The encoded protein is CSVGPDHLYGYTF.

This clonotype was picked up many times. The chain carries TRBV27 and TRBJ1-5, with D possibly TRBD1 on 5 matching bases. The CDR3 is 14 residues long. The V gene lost 5 bases and the J gene lost 6 bases, with 14 bases spanning the gap. Germline V gene sequence: CDR1 MNHEY, CDR2 SMNVEV (reference sequence). The CDR3 reads CASSRGGASQPQHF. CDR3 nucleotide sequence: TGTGCCAGCAGTCGTGGCGGGGCTAGTCAGCCCCAGCATTTT.

The V and J genes are TRBV19 and TRBJ1-2; TRBD1 matches 9 bases. Looked up from germline, CDR1 is LNHDA and CDR2 is SQIVND (reference sequence). The CDR3 covers 14 residues. V lost 7 bases to trimming and J lost 4 bases; unmatched junction nucleotides: 7. CDR3 bases: TGTGCCAGTATGAAACAGGGGGCTGTCTATGGCTACACCTTC. It yields the protein CASMKQGAVYGYTF.

This clonotype was recorded many times. The CDR3 loop reads CASSPVGGPPSYNEQFF. CDR3 DNA sequence: TGTGCCAGCAGCCCCGTGGGGGGGCCCCCTTCCTACAATGAGCAGTTCTTC. J is TRBJ2-1 and V is TRBV7-9; a possible D gene is TRBD2 (7 bases). The V gene's germline CDR1 is SEHNR and CDR2 FQNEAQ (reference sequence). This CDR3 is 17 amino acids long. The V end was cut by 5 bases, the J end by 1 base, with 18 bases between.

The V call is TRBV7-2, the J call TRBJ2-1, with 14 bases matching TRBD2. The CDR3 sequence is 18 residues long. The J segment lost 0 bases and the V segment lost 3 bases, leaving 4 bases of the junction unmatched. Germline assignment: CDR1 SGHTA and CDR2 FQGNSA. CDR3 DNA sequence: TGTGCCAGCAGCTTGGGACTAGCGGGGGCGAGCTCCTACAATGAGCAGTTCTTC. It specifies CASSLGLAGASSYNEQFF. Drawing the rest from reference TRBV7-2 and TRBJ2-1, the complete variable domain is GAGVSQSPSNKVTEKGKDVELRCDPISGHTALYWYRQSLGQGLEFLIYFQGNSAPDKSGLPSDRFSAERTGGSVSTLTIQRTQQEDSAVYLCASSLGLAGASSYNEQFFGPGTRLTVL.

The sample holds a few counts of this clonotype. The CDR3 DNA follows: TGTGCCAGCAGCTTAGGCCGCGGGGGGGCGAGTGAAAAACTGTTTTTT. Translated, it gives CASSLGRGGASEKLFF. The chain is built from TRBV11-2 and TRBJ1-4; D possibly corresponds to TRBD1 (6 bases). CDR1 and CDR2 (germline): SGHAT, FQNNGV. Trimming shortened V by 1 base and J by 7 bases, and 16 bases separated the two germline ends. CDR3 length equals 16 residues.

In its sample, this clonotype was seen many times. The rearrangement joins TRBV6-5 to TRBJ1-1, with D tentatively TRBD1 (5 bases). Germline values: CDR1 MNHEY, CDR2 SVGAGI. V was pared by 7 bases and J by 8 bases, with 23 bases between. This CDR3 contains 15 residues. CDR3 bases: TGTGCCAGCACCCGGGGCAGGAGAGATGGCTGGGAAGCTTTCTTT. Translation: CASTRGRRDGWEAFF.

This clonotype was seen many times. The chain combines TRBV28 with TRBJ2-1; 14 bases fit TRBD2. This CDR3 has 19 amino acids. Germline CDR1 reads MDHEN; CDR2 reads SYDVKM. V gave up 3 bases and J gave up 0 bases; unmatched junction bases: 7. The chain's CDR3 is CASSFGLAGGESSYNEQFF. For the CDR3, the DNA is TGTGCCAGCAGTTTTGGACTAGCGGGGGGCGAGAGCTCCTACAATGAGCAGTTCTTC. Full variable domain (missing parts from reference TRBV28 and TRBJ2-1): DVKVTQSSRYLVKRTGEKVFLECVQDMDHENMFWYRQDPGLGLRLIYFSYDVKMKEKGDIPEGYSVSREKKERFSLILESASTNQTSMYLCASSFGLAGGESSYNEQFFGPGTRLTVL.

In this sample, this clonotype turned up many times. The genes are TRBV27 and TRBJ2-7; D is possibly TRBD2 (6 bases). Germline V lookup: CDR1 MNHEY, CDR2 SMNVEV (reference sequence). The CDR3 runs to 14 residues. V lost 3 bases to trimming and J lost 0 bases, with 9 bases between them. As DNA, the CDR3 is TGTGCCAGCAGTTTTAGCGGACTCTCCTACGAGCAGTACTTC. Its protein is CASSFSGLSYEQYF.

The table lists this clonotype with many counts. This sequence joins TRBV20-1 and TRBJ2-3, with 11 bases fitting TRBD2. The germline CDR1 and CDR2 sequences are DFQATT and SNEGSKA (reference sequence). This CDR3 is built from 18 residues. V shed 0 bases, J shed 0 bases, and the junction held 8 bases outside the gene matches. CDR3 loop: CSARDYKGTSGSTDTQYF. The CDR3 DNA reads as TGCAGTGCTAGAGACTACAAAGGGACTAGCGGCAGCACAGATACGCAGTATTTT.

This clonotype was observed a few times. V usage is TRBV7-9 and J usage is TRBJ1-1; D unresolved. The V gene lost 2 bases and the J gene lost 11 bases, with 15 bases spanning the gap. In germline, CDR1 is SEHNR, CDR2 FQNEAQ (reference sequence). The CDR3 is 13 residues long. The CDR3 reads CASSLTAQVNAFF. CDR3 nucleotides: TGTGCCAGCAGCTTAACGGCCCAAGTGAACGCTTTCTTT.

This clonotype was seen many times. The chain uses TRBV5-1 and TRBJ2-5; either TRBD1 or TRBD2 may fit D (5 bases each). The CDR3 runs 14 residues. V gave up 4 bases and J gave up 2 bases, with 12 bases separating them. Germline assignment: CDR1 SGHRS and CDR2 YFSETQ. In nucleotides, the CDR3 is TGCGCCAGCAGCGTGGGGACGGCTCAAGAGACCCAGTACTTC. Its translation: CASSVGTAQETQYF.

At least ten counts were recorded for this clonotype. The chain couples TRBV3-1 to TRBJ1-1; unclear D gene. V was cut by 1 base and J by 6 bases, with 9 bases left in between. CDR3 length: 13 residues. Germline V gives CDR1 LGHDT, CDR2 YNNKEL (reference sequence). The CDR3 spells CASSQGGIPEAFF. In nucleotides, the CDR3 is TGTGCCAGCAGCCAAGGTGGTATCCCTGAAGCTTTCTTT.

This clonotype was counted at least ten times. The chain is built from TRBV20-1 and TRBJ1-1; the D is unclear. The V gene lost 7 bases and the J gene lost 8 bases, with 14 bases spanning the gap. Per germline, CDR1 DFQATT and CDR2 SNEGSKA (reference sequence). The CDR3 sequence is 11 residues long. CDR3 amino acids: CSVSPGIEAFF. The CDR3 region has the DNA TGCAGTGTCAGCCCCGGGATCGAAGCTTTCTTT.

This clonotype was seen ten or more times. The chain links TRBV3-1 to TRBJ1-1; D is unresolved. This CDR3 has 14 residues. V lost 3 bases to trimming and J lost 10 bases, with 18 bases between them. Per the germline V gene, CDR1 is LGHDT and CDR2 is YNNKEL (reference sequence). The CDR3 loop reads CASSQFPRVGAAFF. CDR3 DNA: TGTGCCAGCAGCCAGTTTCCCCGGGTGGGTGCAGCTTTCTTT.

This clonotype has ten or more counts. The V call is TRBV5-6, the J call TRBJ2-5, with 8 bases aligning to TRBD1. The CDR3 runs to 13 residues. The trim removed 2 bases at V and 6 bases at J, leaving 3 bases unmatched. Germline loops: CDR1 SGHDT, CDR2 YYEEEE. This CDR3 is CASSFGQGKTQYF. CDR3 sequence (DNA): TGTGCCAGCAGCTTCGGACAGGGAAAGACCCAGTACTTC.

This clonotype has a count of ten or more. The chain recombines TRBV7-2 with TRBJ1-5; D gene uncertain. This CDR3 is built from 12 residues. The V end lost 5 bases, the J end lost 10 bases, and 12 bases lay between the germline ends. Germline V gene lookup returns CDR1 SGHTA and CDR2 FQGNSA. CDR3 coding DNA: TGTGCCAGCAGCCCCCCAGGTCGTCCCCAGCATTTT. Protein: CASSPPGRPQHF. The full variable domain, in which reference TRBV7-2 and TRBJ1-5 provide the parts outside the CDR3, is GAGVSQSPSNKVTEKGKDVELRCDPISGHTALYWYRQSLGQGLEFLIYFQGNSAPDKSGLPSDRFSAERTGGSVSTLTIQRTQQEDSAVYLCASSPPGRPQHFGDGTRLSIL.

This clonotype has at least ten counts. One end of the junction varies from germline; a read error may be responsible. J is TRBJ2-5 and V is TRBV7-7; the D gene is possibly TRBD1 (6 bases). There are 15 residues in the CDR3. CDR1 and CDR2 (germline): SSHAT, FNYEAQ (reference sequence). The CDR3 nucleotides read TGTGCTAGCAGCTTAGTAGGGGGAGACCAAGAGACCCAGTACTTC. As protein: CASSLVGGDQETQYF.

There are many counts of this clonotype. V and J are TRBV29-1 and TRBJ2-7; 11 nucleotides line up with TRBD1. Germline loops: CDR1 SQVTM, CDR2 ANQGSEA. V lost 3 bases to trimming and J lost 1 base; unmatched junction nucleotides: 5. The CDR3 is made up of 15 amino acids. This CDR3 is CSVDGTGGSSYEQYF. The CDR3 DNA sequence: TGCAGCGTTGACGGGACAGGGGGGTCTTCCTACGAGCAGTACTTC.

This clonotype was recorded at least ten times. This chain links TRBV7-2 with TRBJ1-1, with 9 bases fitting TRBD1. CDR1 SGHTA and CDR2 FQGNSA come from the germline V gene. This CDR3 contains 16 residues. Germline trimming cut 1 base from V and 1 base from J; bases unmatched to any gene: 4. The CDR3, as DNA: TGTGCCAGCAGCTTAGGGCCGGGACAGGGGAACACTGAAGCTTTCTTT. Its protein product is CASSLGPGQGNTEAFF.

This clonotype occurred many times. This chain connects TRBV5-1 to TRBJ2-7; possible D gene TRBD2, 5 bases. The CDR3 runs 15 residues. The germline V and J ends were trimmed by 0 bases and 2 bases, with 12 bases remaining between them. Germline CDR1 reads SGHRS; CDR2 reads YFSETQ. This CDR3 is CASSLVGEYPYEQYF. The DNA of the CDR3 is TGCGCCAGCAGCTTGGTGGGAGAGTACCCCTACGAGCAGTACTTC.

This clonotype was recorded at least ten times. The gene calls are TRBV29-1 and TRBJ2-3; no firm D call. This CDR3 is 13 amino acids long. The germline CDR1 and CDR2 sequences are SQVTM and ANQGSEA. The V gene lost 2 bases and the J gene lost 0 bases, with 6 bases spanning the gap. The CDR3 nucleotides are TGCAGCGTTGAACGCGCAAGCACAGATACGCAGTATTTT. Its protein product is CSVERASTDTQYF.

This clonotype was detected ten times or more. The rearrangement links TRBV5-1 to TRBJ1-4; D perhaps matches TRBD1 (6 bases). V was trimmed by 0 bases and J by 4 bases, leaving 16 bases between them. The CDR3 has 17 residues. Germline CDR1 reads SGHRS; CDR2 reads YFSETQ. CDR3 bases: TGCGCCAGCAGCTTGGCACCCGGGACACCTGATAATGAAAAACTGTTTTTT. It specifies CASSLAPGTPDNEKLFF.

This clonotype has ten or more counts. The rearrangement joins TRBV10-3 to TRBJ1-1; D ambiguous. Germline CDR1 ENHRY, CDR2 SYGVKD. Trimming stripped 7 bases from V and 4 bases from J, with 13 bases between. The CDR3 consists of 13 residues. CDR3 sequence reads: CAITPTEVTEAFF. The DNA for the CDR3 is TGTGCCATCACCCCAACAGAGGTCACTGAAGCTTTCTTT.

This clonotype showed up many times. V is TRBV4-1 and J is TRBJ1-5; 10 bases map to TRBD1. From germline, CDR1 is MGHRA and CDR2 YSYEKL. This CDR3 spans 18 amino acids. Unmatched junction bases numbered 11, after V lost 4 bases and J lost 2 bases. The CDR3 DNA follows: TGCGCCAGCAGCCCCCGGGACAGGGGCCAGATGGGCAATCAGCCCCAGCATTTT. This encodes CASSPRDRGQMGNQPQHF.

This clonotype came up many times. The V call is TRBV2, the J call TRBJ2-4, with D uncertain. V was cut by 2 bases and J by 8 bases, with 4 bases left in between. Germline V CDR1 and CDR2: SNHLY, FYNNEI. The CDR3 length is 11 residues. CDR3 residues: CASSEWYIQYF. The DNA for the CDR3 is TGTGCCAGCAGTGAATGGTACATTCAGTACTTC.

The table lists this clonotype with many counts. V is TRBV5-1 and J is TRBJ1-6; D is ambiguous. V lost 0 bases and J lost 8, with 15 bases in between. The CDR3 contains 16 residues. The V gene's germline CDR1 is SGHRS and CDR2 YFSETQ. The CDR3 coding sequence is TGCGCCAGCAGCTTGGAAGGGCGGTCCCGGGATTCACCCCTCCACTTT. Translated: CASSLEGRSRDSPLHF.

In its sample, this clonotype was seen many times. The chain combines TRBV5-1 with TRBJ2-5, with 15 bases lining up with TRBD2. The CDR3 length is 16 residues. The germline CDR1 and CDR2 sequences are SGHRS and YFSETQ. The trim removed 4 bases at V and 5 bases at J, leaving 6 bases unmatched. In nucleotides, the CDR3 is TGCGCCAGCAGCCCCGGACTAGCGGGGGGGCCGGAGACCCAGTACTTC. Its protein product is CASSPGLAGGPETQYF.

This clonotype occurred many times. The chain couples TRBV5-5 to TRBJ1-6; D call uncertain. The V gene's germline CDR1 is SGHKS and CDR2 YYEKEE (reference sequence). Trimming left V 2 bases short and J 8 bases short, with 11 bases between. The CDR3 is made up of 14 amino acids. The CDR3 region has the DNA TGTGCCAGCAGCTTACGAAGGGAGGATTCACCCCTCCACTTT. Translation gives CASSLRREDSPLHF.

In its sample, this clonotype was seen many times. V gene TRBV5-1 combines with J gene TRBJ2-3; TRBD2 agrees at 9 bases. In germline, CDR1 is SGHRS, CDR2 YFSETQ. V was clipped by 0 bases and J by 1 base; unmatched bases: 3. The CDR3 is 16 amino acids. The CDR3 region is CASSLAGLARTDTQYF. In DNA form, the CDR3 reads TGCGCCAGCAGCTTGGCTGGACTAGCGCGCACAGATACGCAGTATTTT.